Listed here are 19 T cell receptor beta chains from one sample, sequenced in a study of shared clonotypes between healthy human individuals. Data came from immunoSEQ multiplex PCR; TCRdb stores just in-frame clones and leaves some out. Of approximately 1.5 million clones in the sample, less than 99% were seen once. Sequenced material: naive CD4+ T cells sorted from blood. Indicated subset: CD45RA+ positively selected. The source is a man aged 30 to 39 in good health.

The count of this clone is one. The J gene is TRBJ2-2, the V gene TRBV5-1; 11 bases align to TRBD2. After removal of 4 bases from V and 4 bases from J, the junction contained 18 bases not matched to a gene. Germline loops: CDR1 SGHRS, CDR2 YFSETQ. The CDR3 sequence is 20 residues long. This CDR3 is CASSASGTSGISGITGELFF. The CDR3 bases are TGCGCCAGCAGCGCGTCGGGGACTAGCGGTATCTCTGGAATCACCGGGGAGCTGTTTTTT.

The chain recombines TRBV19 with TRBJ2-1; D gene unclear. The CDR3 spans 12 residues. Per the germline V gene, CDR1 is LNHDA and CDR2 is SQIVND (reference sequence). V was shortened by 5 bases and J by 5 bases, with 7 bases between the two germline ends. The CDR3 loop reads CASSVDNNEQFF. The CDR3 region has the DNA TGTGCCAGTAGTGTCGATAACAATGAGCAGTTCTTC.

The rearrangement links TRBV7-9 to TRBJ2-3, with TRBD2 matching 11 bases. After removal of 6 bases from V and 1 base from J, the junction contained 6 bases not matched to a gene. The germline gives CDR1 SEHNR, CDR2 FQNEAQ (reference sequence). This CDR3 has 16 residues. CDR3 bases: TGTGCCAGCAGACTTGCGGGACTAGCGGGCACAGATACGCAGTATTTT. As protein: CASRLAGLAGTDTQYF.

This clone was seen once. The chain is built from TRBV2 and TRBJ2-1; 14 positions agree with TRBD2. The length of the CDR3 is 15 residues. The germline CDR1 and CDR2 sequences are SNHLY and FYNNEI. V shed 4 bases, J shed 5 bases, and the junction held 1 base outside the gene matches. CDR3 nucleotides: TGTGCCAGCAGTGGACTAGCGGGAGGGAACAATGAGCAGTTCTTC. This translates into CASSGLAGGNNEQFF.

On this clone itself: This CDR3 is also generated by other DNA sequences in the sample. CDR3 sequence reads: CASSLAQSYNEQFF. For the CDR3, the DNA is TGTGCCAGCAGCTTAGCGCAGAGCTACAATGAGCAGTTCTTC. The chain uses TRBV11-2 and TRBJ2-1; D gene ambiguous. Germline CDR1 SGHAT, CDR2 FQNNGV. There are 14 residues in the CDR3. Trimming shortened V by 1 base and J by 3 bases, and 7 bases separated the two germline ends.

This chain uses TRBV19 with TRBJ1-2; a weak D match, TRBD1 (6 bases). The germline V gene has CDR1 LNHDA and CDR2 SQIVND (reference sequence). Deletions cut 0 bases from V and 6 bases from J, with 20 bases between. The CDR3 covers 17 residues. Here the CDR3 reads CASSIDRGRRTTDGYTF. The CDR3 region has the DNA TGTGCCAGTAGTATAGACAGGGGCAGACGGACCACGGATGGCTACACCTTC.

The chain has TRBV29-1 and TRBJ1-2; D remains unclear. Germline V gene lookup returns CDR1 SQVTM and CDR2 ANQGSEA. V shed 3 bases and J shed 9 bases, with 14 bases lying between them. This CDR3 comprises 12 residues. For the CDR3, the DNA is TGCAGCGTTGACCGTGGCCAGTTAAGCTACACCTTC. This gives the protein CSVDRGQLSYTF.

The J gene is TRBJ2-7, the V gene TRBV27; D is unresolved. This CDR3 has 14 amino acids. V lost 4 bases and J lost 0, with 10 bases in between. Germline lookup yields CDR1 MNHEY and CDR2 SMNVEV (reference sequence). The CDR3 sequence: CASSSQSSSYEQYF. The CDR3 DNA is TGTGCCAGCAGTTCGCAGTCCAGCTCCTACGAGCAGTACTTC.

The J gene is TRBJ2-7, the V gene TRBV5-1; D may match TRBD1 or TRBD2 (6 bases each). V was cut by 7 bases and J by 2 bases, with 13 bases left in between. Germline assignment: CDR1 SGHRS and CDR2 YFSETQ. This CDR3 spans 13 amino acids. CDR3 sequence (DNA): TGCGCCAGCCGGAGGGGGGAGACCTACGAGCAGTACTTC. This translates into CASRRGETYEQYF.

The gene calls are TRBV5-6 and TRBJ1-3; TRBD1 is a possible D gene (5 bases). Trimming removed 4 bases from V and 0 bases from J, with 8 bases in between. The CDR3 has 14 residues. Germline V gene sequence: CDR1 SGHDT, CDR2 YYEEEE. The CDR3 reads CASSQGISGNTIYF. DNA for the CDR3: TGTGCCAGCAGCCAGGGTATCTCTGGAAACACCATATATTTT. The entire variable domain, with the rest obtained from reference TRBV5-6 and TRBJ1-3, is as follows: DAGVTQSPTHLIKTRGQQVTLRCSPKSGHDTVSWYQQALGQGPQFIFQYYEEEERQRGNFPDRFSGHQFPNYSSELNVNALLLGDSALYLCASSQGISGNTIYFGEGSWLTVV.

The chain uses TRBV29-1 and TRBJ2-5, with D possibly called TRBD1 or TRBD2 (5 bases each). Between the trimmed V and J ends, which lost 4 bases and 2 bases, there was a span of 20 bases. CDR3 length: 16 amino acids. The germline V gene encodes CDR1 SQVTM and CDR2 ANQGSEA. CDR3 amino acids: CSVVGSTRGPQETQYF. The CDR3 coding sequence is TGCAGCGTTGTGGGGTCTACTCGGGGACCACAAGAGACCCAGTACTTC.

The gene calls are TRBV5-1 and TRBJ2-7, with 9 positions matching TRBD2. The ends lost 3 bases at V and 5 bases at J; junction bases unmatched: 9. This CDR3 spans 15 amino acids. Looked up from germline, CDR1 is SGHRS and CDR2 is YFSETQ. CDR3 sequence reads: CASSSGGRAVDEQYF. The CDR3 coding sequence is TGCGCCAGCAGCTCGGGCGGGAGGGCCGTCGACGAGCAGTACTTC.

This chain links TRBV5-1 with TRBJ2-2; D tentatively reads TRBD1 or TRBD2 (6 bases each). The CDR3 length is 17 residues. Between the trimmed V and J ends, which lost 0 bases and 3 bases, there was a span of 15 bases. Germline CDR1 reads SGHRS; CDR2 reads YFSETQ. The CDR3 DNA is TGCGCCAGCAGCTTGGTTGGGGGGCTGCGGTACACCGGGGAGCTGTTTTTT. It translates to CASSLVGGLRYTGELFF.

DNA of the CDR3: TGTGCCAGCAGTGTGCCCGGGGTTGGGGTGAATCAGCCCCAGCATTTT. This sequence encodes CASSVPGVGVNQPQHF. The chain recombines TRBV28 with TRBJ1-5; no firm D call. Germline-derived CDR1 and CDR2 are MDHEN and SYDVKM. V shed 5 bases and J shed 4 bases, with 18 bases lying between them. The CDR3 covers 16 residues.

The chain recombines TRBV30 with TRBJ1-5; TRBD1 matches at 9 bases. The CDR3 consists of 14 residues. Germline CDR1 GTSNPN, CDR2 SVGIG (reference sequence). J lost 7 bases, V lost 4 bases, and 8 bases had no gene match. Here the CDR3 reads CAWNLGQGKQPQHF. The DNA for the CDR3 is TGTGCCTGGAACCTGGGACAGGGAAAACAGCCCCAGCATTTT.

The V and J genes are TRBV11-2 and TRBJ1-3; D possibly corresponds to TRBD1 (5 bases). The CDR3 sequence is 17 residues long. Between the trimmed V and J ends, which lost 5 bases and 1 base, there was a span of 18 bases. Per the germline V gene, CDR1 is SGHAT and CDR2 is FQNNGV. CDR3 sequence: CASSPRAQGWSGNTIYF. The CDR3 DNA reads as TGTGCCAGCAGCCCCCGGGCCCAGGGCTGGTCTGGAAACACCATATATTTT.

The CDR3 spells CASSPSPTAFDTQYF. DNA for the CDR3: TGTGCCAGTAGTCCCTCTCCAACGGCCTTTGATACGCAGTATTTT. The chain has TRBV19 and TRBJ2-3, with D uncertain. V was shortened by 5 bases and J by 6 bases, with 18 bases between the two germline ends. CDR1 is LNHDA and CDR2 is SQIVND in the germline V gene (reference sequence). The CDR3 is 15 amino acids.

V and J are TRBV30 and TRBJ2-6; D is uncertain. Between the trimmed V and J ends, which lost 2 bases and 0 bases, there was a span of 2 bases. This CDR3 spans 13 amino acids. Germline V gene sequence: CDR1 GTSNPN, CDR2 SVGIG (reference sequence). The CDR3 loop reads CAWSYSGANVLTF. The CDR3 region has the DNA TGTGCCTGGAGTTACTCTGGGGCCAACGTCCTGACTTTC. The full variable domain, its missing parts supplied by reference TRBV30 and TRBJ2-6, is SQTIHQWPATLVQPVGSPLSLECTVEGTSNPNLYWYRQAAGRGLQLLFYSVGIGQISSEVPQNLSASRPQDRQFILSSKKLLLSDSGFYLCAWSYSGANVLTFGAGSRLTVL.

The chain joins TRBV5-1 to TRBJ2-7, with a weak D call TRBD1 (5 bases). The germline V gene has CDR1 SGHRS and CDR2 YFSETQ. The CDR3 totals 14 residues. The germline V and J ends were trimmed by 0 bases and 7 bases, with 14 bases remaining between them. For the CDR3, the DNA is TGCGCCAGCAGCTTGGCCTTAGGGGCGGTTGAGCAGTACTTC. Translating it yields CASSLALGAVEQYF.